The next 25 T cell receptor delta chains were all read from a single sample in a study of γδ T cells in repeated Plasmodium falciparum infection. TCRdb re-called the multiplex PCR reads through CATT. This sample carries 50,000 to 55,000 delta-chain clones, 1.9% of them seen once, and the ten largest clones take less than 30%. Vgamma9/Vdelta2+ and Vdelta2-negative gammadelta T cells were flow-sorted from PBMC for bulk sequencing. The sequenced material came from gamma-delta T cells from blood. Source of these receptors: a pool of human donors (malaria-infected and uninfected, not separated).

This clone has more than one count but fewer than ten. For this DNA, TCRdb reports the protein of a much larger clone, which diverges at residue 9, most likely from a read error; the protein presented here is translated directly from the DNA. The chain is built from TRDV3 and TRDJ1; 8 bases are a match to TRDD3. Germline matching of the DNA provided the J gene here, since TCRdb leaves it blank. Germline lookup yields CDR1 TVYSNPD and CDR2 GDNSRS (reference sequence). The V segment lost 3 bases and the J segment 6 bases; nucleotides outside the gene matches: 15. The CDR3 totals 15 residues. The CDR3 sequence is CAFPYGIRDPHKLIF. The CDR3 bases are TGTGCCTTCCCCTACGGGATACGAGACCCCCATAAACTCATCTTT.

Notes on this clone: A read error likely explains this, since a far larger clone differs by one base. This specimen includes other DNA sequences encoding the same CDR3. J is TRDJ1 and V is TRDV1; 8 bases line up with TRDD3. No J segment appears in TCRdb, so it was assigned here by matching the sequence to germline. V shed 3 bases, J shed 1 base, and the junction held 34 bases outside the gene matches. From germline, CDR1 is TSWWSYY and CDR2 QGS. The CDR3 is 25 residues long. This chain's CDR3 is CALGDKVSYVPRRHYWGYFTDKLIF. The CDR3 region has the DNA TGTGCTCTTGGGGATAAAGTATCCTACGTGCCCAGGCGTCATTACTGGGGATACTTCACCGATAAACTCATCTTT.

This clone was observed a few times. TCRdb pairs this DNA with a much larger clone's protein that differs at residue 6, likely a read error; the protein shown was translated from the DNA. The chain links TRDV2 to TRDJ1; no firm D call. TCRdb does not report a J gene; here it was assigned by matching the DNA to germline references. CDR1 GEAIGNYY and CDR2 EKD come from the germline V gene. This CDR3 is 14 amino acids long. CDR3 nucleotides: TGTGCCAGTGACCTCTTGAGGCCCTCAAGGCAACTCATCTTT. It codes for CASDLLRPSRQLIF.

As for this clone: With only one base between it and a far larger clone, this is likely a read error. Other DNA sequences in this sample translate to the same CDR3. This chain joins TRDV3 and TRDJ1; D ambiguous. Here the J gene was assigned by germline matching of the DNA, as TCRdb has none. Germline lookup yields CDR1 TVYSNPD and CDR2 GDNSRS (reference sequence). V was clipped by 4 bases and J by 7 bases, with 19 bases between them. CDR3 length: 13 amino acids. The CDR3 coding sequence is TGTGCCTGGAATGCTAGGATTTGCGGTAAACTCATCTTT. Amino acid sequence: CAWNARICGKLIF.

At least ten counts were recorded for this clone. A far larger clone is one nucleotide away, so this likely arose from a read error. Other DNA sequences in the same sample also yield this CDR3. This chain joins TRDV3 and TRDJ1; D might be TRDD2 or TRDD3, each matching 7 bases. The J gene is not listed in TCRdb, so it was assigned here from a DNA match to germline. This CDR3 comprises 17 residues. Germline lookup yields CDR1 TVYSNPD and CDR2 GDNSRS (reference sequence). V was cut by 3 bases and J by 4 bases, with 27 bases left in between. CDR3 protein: CALISFLPAGGLDKLIF. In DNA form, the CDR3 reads TGTGCCTTAATCTCCTTCCTGCCGGCTGGGGGCCTCGATAAACTCATCTTT.

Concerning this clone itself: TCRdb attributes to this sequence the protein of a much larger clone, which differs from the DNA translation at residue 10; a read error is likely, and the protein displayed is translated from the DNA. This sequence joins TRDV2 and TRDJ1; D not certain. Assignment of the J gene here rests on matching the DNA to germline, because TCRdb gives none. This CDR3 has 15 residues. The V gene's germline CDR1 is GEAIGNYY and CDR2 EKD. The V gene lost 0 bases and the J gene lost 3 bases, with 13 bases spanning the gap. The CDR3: CACDTVGPHADKLIF. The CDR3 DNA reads TGTGCCTGTGACACCGTGGGTCCCCACGCCGATAAACTCATCTTT.

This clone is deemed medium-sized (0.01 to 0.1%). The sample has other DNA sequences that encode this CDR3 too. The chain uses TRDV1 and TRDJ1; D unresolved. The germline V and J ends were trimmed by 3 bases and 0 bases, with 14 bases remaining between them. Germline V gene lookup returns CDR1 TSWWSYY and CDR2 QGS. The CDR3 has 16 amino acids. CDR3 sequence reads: CALGDPSFFDTDKLIF. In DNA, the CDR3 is TGTGCTCTTGGGGACCCGTCCTTTTTCGACACCGATAAACTCATCTTT.

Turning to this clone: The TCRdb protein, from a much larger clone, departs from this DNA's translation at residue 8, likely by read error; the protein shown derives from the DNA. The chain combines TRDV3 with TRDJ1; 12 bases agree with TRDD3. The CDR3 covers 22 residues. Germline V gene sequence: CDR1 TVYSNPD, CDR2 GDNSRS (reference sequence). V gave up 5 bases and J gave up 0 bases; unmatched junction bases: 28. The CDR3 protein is CANRPRSHARTGGYRYTDKLIF. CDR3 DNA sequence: TGTGCCAACCGCCCCCGCTCCCACGCCCGTACTGGGGGATACCGGTACACCGATAAACTCATCTTT.

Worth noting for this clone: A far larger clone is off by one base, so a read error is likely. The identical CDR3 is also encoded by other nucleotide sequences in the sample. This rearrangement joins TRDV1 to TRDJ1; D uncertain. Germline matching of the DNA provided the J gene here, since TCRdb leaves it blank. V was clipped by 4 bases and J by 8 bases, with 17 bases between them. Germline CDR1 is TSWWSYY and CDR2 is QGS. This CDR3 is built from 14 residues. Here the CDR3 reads CALGVPNVPDKLIF. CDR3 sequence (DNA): TGTGCTCTTGGGGTCCCAAATGTGCCGGACAAACTCATCTTT.

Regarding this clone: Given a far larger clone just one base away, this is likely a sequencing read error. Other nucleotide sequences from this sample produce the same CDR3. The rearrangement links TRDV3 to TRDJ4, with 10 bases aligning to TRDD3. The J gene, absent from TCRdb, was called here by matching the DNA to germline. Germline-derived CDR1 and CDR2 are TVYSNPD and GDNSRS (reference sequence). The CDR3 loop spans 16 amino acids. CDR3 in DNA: TGTGCCATACTACCGTGGGGGATACTGGGCCCCAGGCCCCTGATCTTT. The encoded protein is CAILPWGILGPRPLIF.

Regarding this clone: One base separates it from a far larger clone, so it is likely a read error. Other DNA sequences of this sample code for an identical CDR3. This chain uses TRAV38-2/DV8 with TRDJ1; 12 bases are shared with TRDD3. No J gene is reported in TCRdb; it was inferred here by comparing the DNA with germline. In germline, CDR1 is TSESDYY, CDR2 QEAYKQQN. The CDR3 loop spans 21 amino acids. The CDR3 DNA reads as TGTGCCTATAGGAGCGCGGTATATTTCCAACTGGGGGATACCTACACCGATAAACTCATCTTT. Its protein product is CAYRSAVYFQLGDTYTDKLIF.

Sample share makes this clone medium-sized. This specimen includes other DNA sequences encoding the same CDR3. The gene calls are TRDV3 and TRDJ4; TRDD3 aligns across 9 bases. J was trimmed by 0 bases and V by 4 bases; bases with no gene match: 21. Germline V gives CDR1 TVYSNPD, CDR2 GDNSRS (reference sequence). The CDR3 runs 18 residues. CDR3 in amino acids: CACTTFPGTGGGPRPLIF. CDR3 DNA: TGTGCCTGCACCACCTTCCCAGGTACTGGGGGAGGGCCCAGACCCCTGATCTTT.

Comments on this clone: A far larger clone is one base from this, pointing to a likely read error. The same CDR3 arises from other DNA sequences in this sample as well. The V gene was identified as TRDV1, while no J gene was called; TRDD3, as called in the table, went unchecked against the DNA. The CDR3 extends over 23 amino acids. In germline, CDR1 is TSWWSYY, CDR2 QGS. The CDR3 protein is CALGDKAPAWGILLLGPLPKLIF. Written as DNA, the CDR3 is TGTGCTCTTGGGGACAAAGCCCCGGCATGGGGGATACTCCTCTTAGGACCTCTCCCTAAACTAATCTTT.

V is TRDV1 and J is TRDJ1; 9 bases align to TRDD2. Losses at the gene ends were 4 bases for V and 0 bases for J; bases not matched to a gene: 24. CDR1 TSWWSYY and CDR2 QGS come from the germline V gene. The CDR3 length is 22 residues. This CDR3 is CALGGRPSYRGVPPSYTDKLIF. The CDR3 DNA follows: TGTGCTCTTGGGGGACGCCCTTCCTACCGGGGGGTACCCCCATCGTACACCGATAAACTCATCTTT.

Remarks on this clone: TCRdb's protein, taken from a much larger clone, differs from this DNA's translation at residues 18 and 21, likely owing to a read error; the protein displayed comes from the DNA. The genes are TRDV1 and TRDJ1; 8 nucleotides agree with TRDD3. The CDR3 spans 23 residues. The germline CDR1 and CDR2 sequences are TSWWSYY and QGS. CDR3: CALGVPSIPFHSTGGRARDKPIF. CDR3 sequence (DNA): TGTGCTCTTGGGGTTCCGTCTATTCCCTTCCACAGTACTGGGGGGCGAGCCCGGGATAAACCCATCTTT.

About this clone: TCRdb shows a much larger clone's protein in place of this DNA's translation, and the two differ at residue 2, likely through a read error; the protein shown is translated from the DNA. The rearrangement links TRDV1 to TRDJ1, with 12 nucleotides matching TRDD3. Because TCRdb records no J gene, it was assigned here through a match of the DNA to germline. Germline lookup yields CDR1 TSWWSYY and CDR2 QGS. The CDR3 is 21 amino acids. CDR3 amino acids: CSLGVARGWGIRILYTDKLIF. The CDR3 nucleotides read TGTTCTCTTGGAGTTGCCAGAGGCTGGGGGATACGAATCCTATACACCGATAAACTCATCTTT.

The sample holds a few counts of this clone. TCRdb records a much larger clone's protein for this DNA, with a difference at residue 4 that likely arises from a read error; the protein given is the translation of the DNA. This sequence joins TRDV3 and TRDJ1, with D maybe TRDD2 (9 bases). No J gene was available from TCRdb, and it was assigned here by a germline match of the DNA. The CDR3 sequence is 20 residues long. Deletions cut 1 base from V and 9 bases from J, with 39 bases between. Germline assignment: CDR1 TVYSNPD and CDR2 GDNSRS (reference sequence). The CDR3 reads CAFNAFLHFPELGGPGELIF. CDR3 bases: TGTGCCTTTAATGCCTTCCTACATTTTCCAGAACTGGGGGGCCCCGGCGAACTCATCTTT.

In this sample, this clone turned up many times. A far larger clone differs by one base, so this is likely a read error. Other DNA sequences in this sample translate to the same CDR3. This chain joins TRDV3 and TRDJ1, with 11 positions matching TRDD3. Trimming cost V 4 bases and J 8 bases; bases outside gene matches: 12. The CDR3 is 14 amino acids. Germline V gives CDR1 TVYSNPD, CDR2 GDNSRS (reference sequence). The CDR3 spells CASYYWGIGPKLIF. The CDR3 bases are TGTGCCTCCTATTACTGGGGGATAGGGCCGAAACTCATCTTT.

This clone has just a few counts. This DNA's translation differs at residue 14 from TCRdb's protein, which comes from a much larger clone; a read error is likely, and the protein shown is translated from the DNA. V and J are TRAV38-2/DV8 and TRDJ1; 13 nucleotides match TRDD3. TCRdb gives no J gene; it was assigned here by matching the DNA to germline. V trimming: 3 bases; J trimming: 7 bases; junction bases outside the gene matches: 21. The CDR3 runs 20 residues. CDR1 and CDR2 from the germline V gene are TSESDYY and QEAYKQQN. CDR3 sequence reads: CAYRNKPAYWGIRSAGKLIF. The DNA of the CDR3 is TGTGCTTATAGGAACAAACCTGCGTACTGGGGGATACGGAGCGCCGGTAAACTCATCTTT.

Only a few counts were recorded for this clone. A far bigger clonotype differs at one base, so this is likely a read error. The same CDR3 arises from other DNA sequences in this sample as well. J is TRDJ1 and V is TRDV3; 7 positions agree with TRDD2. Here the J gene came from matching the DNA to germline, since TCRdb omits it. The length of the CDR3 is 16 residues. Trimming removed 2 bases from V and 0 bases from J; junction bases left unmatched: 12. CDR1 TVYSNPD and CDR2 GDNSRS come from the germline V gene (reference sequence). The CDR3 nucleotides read TGTGCCTTTCGATTCCTACTAGGACTGTACACCGATAAACTCATCTTT. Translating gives CAFRFLLGLYTDKLIF.

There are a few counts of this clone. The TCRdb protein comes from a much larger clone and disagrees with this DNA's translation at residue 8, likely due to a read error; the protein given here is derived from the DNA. The CDR3 region has the DNA TGTGCCTCCGGGCGGCAAACGCTCAGGAGGGATAGCAGACTCATCTTT. Protein: CASGRQTLRRDSRLIF. V is TRDV3 and J is TRDJ1; D perhaps matches TRDD3 (6 bases). The J gene is not listed in TCRdb, so it was assigned here from a DNA match to germline. This CDR3 contains 16 residues. Germline CDR1 is TVYSNPD and CDR2 is GDNSRS (reference sequence). The V end was cut by 4 bases, the J end by 10 bases, with 31 bases between.

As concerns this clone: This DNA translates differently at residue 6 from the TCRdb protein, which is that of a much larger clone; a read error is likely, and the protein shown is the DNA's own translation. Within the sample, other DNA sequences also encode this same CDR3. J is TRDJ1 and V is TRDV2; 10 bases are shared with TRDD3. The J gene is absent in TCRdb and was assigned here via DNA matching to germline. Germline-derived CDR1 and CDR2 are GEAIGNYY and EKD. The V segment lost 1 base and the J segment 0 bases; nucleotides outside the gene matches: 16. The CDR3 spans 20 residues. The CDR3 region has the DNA TGTGCCTGTGACACGCAGCCCCGAATGCTGGGGGATAGGTACACCGATAAACTCATCTTT. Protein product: CACDTQPRMLGDRYTDKLIF.

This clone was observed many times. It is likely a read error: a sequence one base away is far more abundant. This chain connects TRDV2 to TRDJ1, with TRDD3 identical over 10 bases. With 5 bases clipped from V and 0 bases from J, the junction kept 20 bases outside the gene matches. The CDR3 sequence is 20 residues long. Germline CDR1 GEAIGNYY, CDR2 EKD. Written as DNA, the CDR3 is TGTGCCTGTGGCACGCATCCCCGAATGCTGGGGGATAGGTACACCGATAAACTCATCTTT. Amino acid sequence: CACGTHPRMLGDRYTDKLIF.

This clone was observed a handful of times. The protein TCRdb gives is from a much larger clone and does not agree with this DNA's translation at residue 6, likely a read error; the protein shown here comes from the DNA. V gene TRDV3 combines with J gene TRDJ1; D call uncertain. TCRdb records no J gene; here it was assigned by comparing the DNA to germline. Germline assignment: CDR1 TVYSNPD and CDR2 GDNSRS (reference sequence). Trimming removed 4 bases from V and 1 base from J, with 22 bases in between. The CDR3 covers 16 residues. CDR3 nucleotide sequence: TGTGCCTCGTGGGCCAGGGCGCTACGGGCCACCGATAAACTCATCTTT. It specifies CASWARALRATDKLIF.

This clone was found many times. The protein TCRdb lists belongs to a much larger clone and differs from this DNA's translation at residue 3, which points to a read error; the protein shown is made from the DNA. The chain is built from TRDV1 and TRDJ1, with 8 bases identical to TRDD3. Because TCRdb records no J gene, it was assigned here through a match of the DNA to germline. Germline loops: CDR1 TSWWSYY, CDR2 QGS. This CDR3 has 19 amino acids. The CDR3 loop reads CAPGEIQGVWGTSTDKLIF. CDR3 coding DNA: TGTGCTCCTGGGGAAATCCAAGGGGTCTGGGGGACGTCCACCGATAAACTCATCTTT.